Shown below are 9 T cell receptor beta chains from a single sample sequenced in a study of cytomegalovirus exposure and HLA in healthy donors. Use of 60 Vbeta and 13 Jbeta primers characterized the PCR. Sequencing was performed with immunoSEQ multiplex PCR; in TCRdb, only in-frame clones are kept and a portion is missing. The sample records approximately 240,000 clones, 82% being singletons. The sequencing sample was made of PBMCs. The receptor source for this set is a woman aged 40 to 55 in good health and CMV-seropositive.

The chain carries TRBV7-2 and TRBJ2-1; 8 bases match TRBD2. The germline CDR1 and CDR2 sequences are SGHTA and FQGNSA. The CDR3 spans 12 residues. Germline trimming cut 5 bases from V and 10 bases from J; bases unmatched to any gene: 4. CDR3 bases: TGTGCCAGCAGCCTAATAGCGGGAGAGCAGTTCTTC. It encodes CASSLIAGEQFF.

In DNA form, the CDR3 reads TGTGCCAGCAGCCCAGCGGGATCGTTTGAGCAGTTCTTC. Translated, it gives CASSPAGSFEQFF. The chain employs TRBV7-2 and TRBJ2-1; 7 bases fit TRBD2. CDR1 and CDR2 (germline): SGHTA, FQGNSA. V shed 5 bases, J shed 9 bases, and the junction held 7 bases outside the gene matches. This CDR3 comprises 13 residues.

The chain has TRBV5-1 and TRBJ1-4, with 9 bases aligning to TRBD1. The germline V gene encodes CDR1 SGHRS and CDR2 YFSETQ. The ends lost 7 bases at V and 3 bases at J; junction bases unmatched: 1. The CDR3 is made up of 13 amino acids. Written as DNA, the CDR3 is TGCGCCAGCCGACAGGGGGCTAATGAAAAACTGTTTTTT. This sequence encodes CASRQGANEKLFF.

V usage is TRBV4-2 and J usage is TRBJ1-1, with 8 bases that match TRBD1. Germline CDR1 is LGHNA and CDR2 is YNFKEQ. The CDR3 loop spans 17 amino acids. V trimming: 3 bases; J trimming: 6 bases; junction bases outside the gene matches: 15. The CDR3 protein is CASSQAGGQGMYAEAFF. CDR3 DNA sequence: TGTGCCAGCAGCCAGGCCGGCGGACAGGGAATGTACGCTGAAGCTTTCTTT.

The V gene is TRBV5-1, the J gene TRBJ2-5; 8 positions agree with TRBD2. With V trimmed by 1 base and J by 4 bases, 3 bases remained unmatched. Germline values: CDR1 SGHRS, CDR2 YFSETQ. CDR3 length equals 14 residues. CDR3 protein: CASSLNGGAETQYF. CDR3 nucleotide sequence: TGCGCCAGCAGCTTGAACGGGGGGGCAGAGACCCAGTACTTC.

The genes are TRBV29-1 and TRBJ2-5; TRBD2 agrees at 8 bases. J was trimmed by 4 bases and V by 2 bases; bases with no gene match: 3. CDR3 size: 13 residues. CDR1 and CDR2 (germline): SQVTM, ANQGSEA. CDR3 amino acids: CSVEPAGGETQYF. DNA for the CDR3: TGCAGCGTTGAACCCGCGGGAGGAGAGACCCAGTACTTC.

This chain connects TRBV7-7 to TRBJ2-2; D gene uncertain. Trimming pared 5 bases from V and 4 bases from J, leaving 14 bases between. CDR1 is SSHAT and CDR2 is FNYEAQ in the germline V gene (reference sequence). The CDR3 runs 15 residues. The CDR3 sequence: CASSLSEAITGELFF. As DNA, the CDR3 is TGTGCCAGCAGCCTCTCAGAGGCCATCACCGGGGAGCTGTTTTTT.

The chain recombines TRBV5-1 with TRBJ2-3; 12 bases map to TRBD1. CDR3 length equals 16 residues. The V gene's germline CDR1 is SGHRS and CDR2 YFSETQ. Unmatched junction bases numbered 8, after V lost 4 bases and J lost 5 bases. The DNA of the CDR3 is TGCGCCAGCAGCATACCGGGACAGGGGGCACAAGATACGCAGTATTTT. Its protein is CASSIPGQGAQDTQYF.

The CDR3 DNA reads TGTGCCATCAGTGGGACAGGCGTAACCGGGGAGCTGTTTTTT. Its protein product is CAISGTGVTGELFF. This chain connects TRBV10-3 to TRBJ2-2; 7 bases are shared with TRBD1. With V trimmed by 4 bases and J by 5 bases, 4 bases remained unmatched. Germline V lookup: CDR1 ENHRY, CDR2 SYGVKD. The CDR3 is 14 amino acids.